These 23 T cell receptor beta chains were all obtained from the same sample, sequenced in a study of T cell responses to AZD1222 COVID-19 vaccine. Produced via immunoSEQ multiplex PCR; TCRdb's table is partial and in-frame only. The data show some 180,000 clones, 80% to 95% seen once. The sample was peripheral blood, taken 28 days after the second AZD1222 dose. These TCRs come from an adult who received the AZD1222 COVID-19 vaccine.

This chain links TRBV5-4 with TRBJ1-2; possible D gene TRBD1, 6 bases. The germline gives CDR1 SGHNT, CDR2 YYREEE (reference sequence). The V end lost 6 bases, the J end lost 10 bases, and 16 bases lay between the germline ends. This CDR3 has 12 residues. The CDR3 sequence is CASNWEGGAYTF. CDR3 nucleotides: TGTGCCAGCAACTGGGAAGGGGGGGCCTACACCTTC.

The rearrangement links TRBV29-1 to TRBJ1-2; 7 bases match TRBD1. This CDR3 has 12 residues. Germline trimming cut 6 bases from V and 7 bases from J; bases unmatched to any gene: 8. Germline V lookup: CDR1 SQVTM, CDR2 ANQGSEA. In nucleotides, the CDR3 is TGCAGCGTCGGGACAGCATATGGTGGCTACACCTTC. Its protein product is CSVGTAYGGYTF.

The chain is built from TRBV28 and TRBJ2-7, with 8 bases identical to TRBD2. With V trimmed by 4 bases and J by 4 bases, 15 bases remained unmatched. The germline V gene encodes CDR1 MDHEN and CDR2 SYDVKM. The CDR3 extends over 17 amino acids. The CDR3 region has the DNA TGTGCCAGCAGTTCGAAGAGTTCGAGTAGCGGGATATACGAGCAGTACTTC. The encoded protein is CASSSKSSSSGIYEQYF.

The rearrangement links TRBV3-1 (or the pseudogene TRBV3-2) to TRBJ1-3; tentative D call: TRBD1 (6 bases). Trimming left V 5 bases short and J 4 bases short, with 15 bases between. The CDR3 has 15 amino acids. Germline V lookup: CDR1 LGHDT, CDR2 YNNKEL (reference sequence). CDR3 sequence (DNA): TGTGCCAGCAGCTTCGGCGGGGGGCTCGGAAACACCATATATTTT. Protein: CASSFGGGLGNTIYF.

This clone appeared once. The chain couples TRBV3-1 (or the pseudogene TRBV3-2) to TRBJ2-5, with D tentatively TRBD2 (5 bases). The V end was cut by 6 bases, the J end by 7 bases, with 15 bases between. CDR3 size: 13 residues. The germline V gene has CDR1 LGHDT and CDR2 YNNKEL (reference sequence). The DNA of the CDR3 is TGTGCCAGCAGGGAGGCCGGGCGAGGGACCCAGTACTTC. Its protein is CASREAGRGTQYF.

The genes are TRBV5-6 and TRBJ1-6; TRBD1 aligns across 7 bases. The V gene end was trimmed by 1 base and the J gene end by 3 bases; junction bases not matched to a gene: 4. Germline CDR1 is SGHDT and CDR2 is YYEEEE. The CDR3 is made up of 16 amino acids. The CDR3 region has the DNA TGTGCCAGCAGCTTGACGACAGGGCTCTATAATTCACCCCTCCACTTT. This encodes CASSLTTGLYNSPLHF.

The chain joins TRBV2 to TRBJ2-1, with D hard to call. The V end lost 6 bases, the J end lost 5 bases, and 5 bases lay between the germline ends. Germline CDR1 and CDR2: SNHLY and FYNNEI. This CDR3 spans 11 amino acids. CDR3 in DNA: TGTGCCAGCAGAGTGGACAATGAGCAGTTCTTC. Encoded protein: CASRVDNEQFF. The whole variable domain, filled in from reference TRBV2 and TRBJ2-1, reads EPEVTQTPSHQVTQMGQEVILRCVPISNHLYFYWYRQILGQKVEFLVSFYNNEISEKSEIFDDQFSVERPDGSNFTLKIRSTKLEDSAMYFCASRVDNEQFFGPGTRLTVL.

The CDR3 DNA reads TGTGCCAGCAGCCAGACAGGCTCTGGAAACACCATATATTTT. This encodes CASSQTGSGNTIYF. The rearrangement joins TRBV7-2 to TRBJ1-3; tentative D call: TRBD1 (6 bases). The CDR3 contains 14 residues. Trimming removed 5 bases at V and 0 bases at J, with 8 bases between. Looked up from germline, CDR1 is SGHTA and CDR2 is FQGNSA.

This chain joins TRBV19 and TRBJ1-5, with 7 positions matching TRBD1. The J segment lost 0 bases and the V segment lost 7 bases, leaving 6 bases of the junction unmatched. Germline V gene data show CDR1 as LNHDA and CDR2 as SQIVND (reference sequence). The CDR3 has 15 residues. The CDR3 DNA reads TGTGCCAGTAAGTCCGGGACAGCTAGCAATCAGCCCCAGCATTTT. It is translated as CASKSGTASNQPQHF.

CDR3 in amino acids: CASSVAEGNTIYF. The CDR3 DNA sequence: TGTGCCAGCAGCGTAGCTGAAGGAAACACCATATATTTT. V usage is TRBV9 and J usage is TRBJ1-3; D gene ambiguous. Germline-derived CDR1 and CDR2 are SGDLS and YYNGEE. The V end was cut by 0 bases, the J end by 4 bases, with 5 bases between. The CDR3 runs 13 residues.

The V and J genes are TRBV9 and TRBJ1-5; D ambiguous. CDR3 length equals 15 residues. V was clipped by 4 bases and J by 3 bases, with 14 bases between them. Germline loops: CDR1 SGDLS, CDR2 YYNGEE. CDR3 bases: TGTGCCAGCAGCATGGGTAATGAGATCAATCAGCCCCAGCATTTT. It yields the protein CASSMGNEINQPQHF. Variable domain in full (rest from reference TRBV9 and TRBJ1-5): DSGVTQTPKHLITATGQRVTLRCSPRSGDLSVYWYQQSLDQGLQFLIQYYNGEERAKGNILERFSAQQFPDLHSELNLSSLELGDSALYFCASSMGNEINQPQHFGDGTRLSIL.

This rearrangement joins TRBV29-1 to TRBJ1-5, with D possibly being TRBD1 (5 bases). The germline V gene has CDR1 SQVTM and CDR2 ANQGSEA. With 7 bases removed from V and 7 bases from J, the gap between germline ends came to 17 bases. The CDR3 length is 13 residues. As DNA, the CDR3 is TGCAGCGCCTGCCGGGAGGCAGGGCAGCCCCAGCATTTT. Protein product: CSACREAGQPQHF. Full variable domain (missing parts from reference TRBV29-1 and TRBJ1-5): SAVISQKPSRDICQRGTSLTIQCQVDSQVTMMFWYRQQPGQSLTLIATANQGSEATYESGFVIDKFPISRPNLTFSTLTVSNMSPEDSSIYLCSACREAGQPQHFGDGTRLSIL.

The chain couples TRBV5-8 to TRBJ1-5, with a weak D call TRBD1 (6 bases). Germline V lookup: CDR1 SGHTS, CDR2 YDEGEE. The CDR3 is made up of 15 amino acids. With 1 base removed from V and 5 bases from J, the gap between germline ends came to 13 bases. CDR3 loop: CASSLTSGTHQPQHF. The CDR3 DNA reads TGTGCCAGCAGCTTGACGAGCGGGACACATCAGCCCCAGCATTTT.

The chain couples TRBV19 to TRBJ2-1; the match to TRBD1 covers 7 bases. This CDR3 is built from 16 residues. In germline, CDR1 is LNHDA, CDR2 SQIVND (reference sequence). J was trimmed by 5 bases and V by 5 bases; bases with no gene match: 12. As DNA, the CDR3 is TGTGCCAGTAGTGTCCCGACAGGGATCATGGACAATGAGCAGTTCTTC. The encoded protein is CASSVPTGIMDNEQFF.

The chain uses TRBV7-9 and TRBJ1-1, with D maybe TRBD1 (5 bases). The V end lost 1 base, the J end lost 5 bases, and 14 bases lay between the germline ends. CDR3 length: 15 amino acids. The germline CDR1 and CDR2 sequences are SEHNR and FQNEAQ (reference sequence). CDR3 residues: CASSLVRGVDTEAFF. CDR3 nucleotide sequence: TGTGCCAGCAGCTTAGTGCGGGGGGTGGATACTGAAGCTTTCTTT.

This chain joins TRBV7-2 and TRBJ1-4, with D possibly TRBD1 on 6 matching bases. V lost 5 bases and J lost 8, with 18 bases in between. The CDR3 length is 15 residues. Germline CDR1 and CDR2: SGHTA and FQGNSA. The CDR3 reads CASSTVGGSQEKLFF. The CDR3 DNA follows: TGTGCCAGCAGCACTGTGGGGGGCTCGCAGGAAAAACTGTTTTTT.

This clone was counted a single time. The CDR3 spells CASSRPIVSDEQFF. The CDR3 DNA reads TGTGCCAGCAGTAGACCCATTGTGAGCGATGAGCAGTTCTTC. The chain has TRBV6-5 and TRBJ2-1; D is ambiguous. This CDR3 is built from 14 residues. CDR1 is MNHEY, CDR2 SVGAGI, per germline. Trimming shortened V by 5 bases and J by 8 bases, and 16 bases separated the two germline ends.

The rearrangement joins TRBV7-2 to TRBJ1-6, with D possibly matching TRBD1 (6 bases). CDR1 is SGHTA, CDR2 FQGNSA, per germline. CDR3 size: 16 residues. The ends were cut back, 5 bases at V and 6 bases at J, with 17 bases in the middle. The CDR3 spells CASSQNGGTGNSPLHF. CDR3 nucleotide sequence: TGTGCCAGCAGCCAAAATGGGGGCACAGGTAATTCACCCCTCCACTTT.

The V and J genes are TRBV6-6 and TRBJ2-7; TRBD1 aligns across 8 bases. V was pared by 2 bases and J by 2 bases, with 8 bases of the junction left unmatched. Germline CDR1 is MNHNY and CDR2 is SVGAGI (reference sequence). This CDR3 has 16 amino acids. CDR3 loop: CASSYPDRGKPYEQYF. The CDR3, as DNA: TGTGCCAGCAGTTACCCCGACAGGGGTAAGCCCTACGAGCAGTACTTC.

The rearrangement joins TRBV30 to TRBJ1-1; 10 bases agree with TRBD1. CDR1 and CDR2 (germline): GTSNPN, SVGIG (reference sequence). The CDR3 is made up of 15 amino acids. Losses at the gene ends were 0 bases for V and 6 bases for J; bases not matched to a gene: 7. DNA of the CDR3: TGTGCCTGGAGTGTACGTAGGACAGGGGGGTCTGAAGCTTTCTTT. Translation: CAWSVRRTGGSEAFF. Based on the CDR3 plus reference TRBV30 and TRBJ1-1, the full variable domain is SQTIHQWPATLVQPVGSPLSLECTVEGTSNPNLYWYRQAAGRGLQLLFYSVGIGQISSEVPQNLSASRPQDRQFILSSKKLLLSDSGFYLCAWSVRRTGGSEAFFGQGTRLTVV.

CDR3 amino acids: CSVLLANAYEQYF. As DNA, the CDR3 is TGCAGCGTTTTACTAGCCAATGCCTACGAGCAGTACTTC. The genes are TRBV29-1 and TRBJ2-7, with D possibly matching TRBD2 (6 bases). Trimming took off 5 bases at V and 2 bases at J, with 13 bases between the two ends. Germline V gives CDR1 SQVTM, CDR2 ANQGSEA. The CDR3 runs 13 residues.

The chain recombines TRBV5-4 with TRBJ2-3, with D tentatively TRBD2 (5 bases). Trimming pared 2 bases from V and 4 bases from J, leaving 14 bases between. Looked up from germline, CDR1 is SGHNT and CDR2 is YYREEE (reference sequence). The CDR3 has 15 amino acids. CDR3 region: CASSFASPAADTQYF. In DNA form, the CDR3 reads TGTGCCAGCAGCTTTGCTAGTCCAGCGGCAGATACGCAGTATTTT.

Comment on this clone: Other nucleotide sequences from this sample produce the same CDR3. CDR3 region: CASGLVQGSSYNEQFF. CDR3 nucleotides: TGTGCTAGTGGTTTGGTACAGGGCAGCTCCTACAATGAGCAGTTCTTC. The chain employs TRBV12-5 and TRBJ2-1, with D perhaps matching TRBD1 (6 bases). Trimming left V 0 bases short and J 0 bases short, with 9 bases between. The CDR3 extends over 16 amino acids. Germline CDR1 reads LGHNT; CDR2 reads FRNRAP.